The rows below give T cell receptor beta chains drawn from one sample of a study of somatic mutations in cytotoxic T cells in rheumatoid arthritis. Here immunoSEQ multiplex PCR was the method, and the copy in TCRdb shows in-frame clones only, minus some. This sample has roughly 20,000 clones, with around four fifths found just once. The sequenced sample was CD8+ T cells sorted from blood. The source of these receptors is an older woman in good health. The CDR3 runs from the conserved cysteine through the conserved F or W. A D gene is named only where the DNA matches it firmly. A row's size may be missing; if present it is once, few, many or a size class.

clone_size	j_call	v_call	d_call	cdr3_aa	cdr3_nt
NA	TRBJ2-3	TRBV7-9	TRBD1	CASSWGQGHTDTQYF	TGTGCCAGCAGCTGGGGACAGGGCCACACAGATACGCAGTATTTT
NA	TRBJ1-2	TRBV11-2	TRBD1	CASSSGQGRIYGYTF	TGTGCCAGCAGCTCAGGACAGGGTCGTATCTATGGCTACACCTTC
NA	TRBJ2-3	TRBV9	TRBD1	CASSSGTAESTDTQYF	TGTGCCAGCAGCTCCGGGACAGCGGAGAGCACAGATACGCAGTATTTT
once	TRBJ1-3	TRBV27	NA	CASGRAGPGNTIYF	TGTGCCAGCGGGCGGGCCGGGCCTGGAAACACCATATATTTT
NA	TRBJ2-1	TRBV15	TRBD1	CATSRDRGNNEQFF	TGTGCCACCAGCAGGGACAGGGGGAACAATGAGCAGTTCTTC
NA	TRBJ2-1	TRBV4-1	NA	CASSHGRNEQFF	TGCGCCAGCAGCCATGGGCGCAATGAGCAGTTCTTC
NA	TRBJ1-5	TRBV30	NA	CAWSVTGNQPQHF	TGTGCCTGGAGTGTAACGGGTAATCAGCCCCAGCATTTT
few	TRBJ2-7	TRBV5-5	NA	CASMAGAYEQYF	TGTGCCAGCATGGCAGGGGCTTACGAGCAGTACTTC
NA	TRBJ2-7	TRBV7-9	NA	CASSRDNKVQYF	TGTGCCAGCAGCCGAGATAATAAGGTGCAGTACTTC
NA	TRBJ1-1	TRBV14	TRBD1	CASSHSGQGTNTEAFF	TGTGCCAGCAGCCATTCGGGACAGGGAACGAACACTGAAGCTTTCTTT
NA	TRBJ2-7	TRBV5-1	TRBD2	CASSLGGGGEQYF	TGCGCCAGCAGCTTGGGAGGCGGGGGCGAGCAGTACTTC
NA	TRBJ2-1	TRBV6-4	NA	CASSDSPGAAYNEQFF	TGTGCCAGCAGTGACTCTCCAGGGGCAGCCTACAATGAGCAGTTCTTC
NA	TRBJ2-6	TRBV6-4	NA	CASSEGSGANVLTF	TGTGCCAGCAGTGAAGGCTCCGGGGCCAACGTCCTGACTTTC
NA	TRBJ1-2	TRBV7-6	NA	CASSLTPALSNYGYTF	TGTGCCAGCAGCCTCACCCCAGCCCTCAGTAACTATGGCTACACCTTC
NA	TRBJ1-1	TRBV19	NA	CASSIDREEDTEAFF	TGTGCCAGTAGTATAGATAGGGAAGAGGACACTGAAGCTTTCTTT
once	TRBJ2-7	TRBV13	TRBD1	CASSLGTGGLEQYF	TGTGCCAGCAGCTTGGGGACAGGGGGCTTGGAGCAGTACTTC
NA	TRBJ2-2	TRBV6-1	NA	CASSDHQGFSHGELFF	TGTGCCAGCAGTGATCACCAGGGTTTCTCTCACGGGGAGCTGTTTTTT
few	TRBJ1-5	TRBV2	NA	CASSEALDGTYSNQPQHF	TGTGCCAGCAGTGAAGCGCTAGATGGGACCTATAGCAATCAGCCCCAGCATTTT
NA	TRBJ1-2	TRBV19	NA	CASSPRSQINYGYTF	TGTGCCAGTAGCCCTCGGAGCCAGATAAACTATGGCTACACCTTC
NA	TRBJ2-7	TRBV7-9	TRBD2	CASSPGGGYEQYF	TGTGCCAGCAGCCCGGGGGGGGGCTACGAGCAGTACTTC
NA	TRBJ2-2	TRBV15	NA	CATSREFEATGELFF	TGTGCCACCAGCAGAGAATTCGAAGCCACCGGGGAGCTGTTTTTT
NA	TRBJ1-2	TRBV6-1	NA	CASSKGQGGDYGYTF	TGTGCCAGCAGTAAGGGGCAGGGCGGGGACTATGGCTACACCTTC
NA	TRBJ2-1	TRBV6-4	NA	CASSDSINRIPNGDEQFF	TGTGCCAGCAGTGACTCGATCAATAGGATACCCAACGGCGATGAGCAGTTCTTC
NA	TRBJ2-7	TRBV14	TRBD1	CASSRTAGGYSSYEQYF	TGTGCCAGCAGCCGGACTGCAGGGGGATACAGCTCCTACGAGCAGTACTTC
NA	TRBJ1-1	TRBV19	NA	CASSMGPGTEAFF	TGTGCCAGTAGTATGGGGCCGGGCACTGAAGCTTTCTTT
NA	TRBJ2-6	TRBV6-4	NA	CASSDSRSGANVLTF	TGTGCCAGCAGTGACTCGCGGAGTGGGGCCAACGTCCTGACTTTC
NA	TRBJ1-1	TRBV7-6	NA	CASSALGRGSDTEAFF	TGTGCCAGCAGCGCTCTGGGGAGGGGTTCGGACACTGAAGCTTTCTTT
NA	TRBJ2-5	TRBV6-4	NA	CASSDSSGTGETQYF	TGTGCCAGCAGTGACTCCTCGGGGACTGGGGAGACCCAGTACTTC
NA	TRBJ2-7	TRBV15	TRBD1	CATSRLDRASSYEQYF	TGTGCCACCAGCAGGCTAGACAGGGCGAGCTCCTACGAGCAGTACTTC
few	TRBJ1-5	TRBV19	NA	CASSMRRQDQPQHF	TGTGCCAGTAGTATGAGACGGCAGGATCAGCCCCAGCATTTT
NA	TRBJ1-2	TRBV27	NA	CASSRDGLGYTF	TGTGCCAGCAGTCGGGACGGGTTGGGCTACACCTTC
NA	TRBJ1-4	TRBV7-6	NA	CASSPSRGGSIRNEKLFF	TGTGCCAGCAGCCCCAGCCGGGGCGGTTCGATTCGTAATGAAAAACTGTTTTTT
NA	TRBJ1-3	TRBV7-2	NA	CASSLSIDLRPSSGNTIYF	TGTGCCAGCAGCTTATCCATTGATCTAAGGCCTTCCTCTGGAAACACCATATATTTT
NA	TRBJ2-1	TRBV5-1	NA	CASSSEGRIIDEQFF	TGCGCCAGCAGCAGCGAAGGCAGGATTATAGATGAGCAGTTCTTC
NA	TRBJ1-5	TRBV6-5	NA	CASSYGGSQPQHF	TGTGCCAGCAGTTACGGGGGATCCCAGCCCCAGCATTTT
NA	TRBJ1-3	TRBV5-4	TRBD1	CASSPGQGTSGNTIYF	TGTGCCAGCAGCCCGGGACAGGGGACCTCTGGAAACACCATATATTTT
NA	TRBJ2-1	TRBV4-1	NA	CASSQGRGFNEQFF	TGCGCCAGCAGCCAAGGGAGAGGGTTCAATGAGCAGTTCTTC
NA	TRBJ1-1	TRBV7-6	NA	CASSLGALNTEAFF	TGTGCCAGCAGCTTAGGGGCACTGAACACTGAAGCTTTCTTT
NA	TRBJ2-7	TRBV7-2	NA	CASQGGLSYEQYF	TGTGCCAGCCAGGGGGGCCTCTCCTACGAGCAGTACTTC
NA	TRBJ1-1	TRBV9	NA	CASSVGSEGAFF	TGTGCCAGCAGCGTAGGGTCCGAGGGGGCTTTCTTT
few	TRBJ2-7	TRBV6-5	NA	CASSYSRDGSYEQYF	TGTGCCAGCAGTTACTCGAGGGATGGATCCTACGAGCAGTACTTC
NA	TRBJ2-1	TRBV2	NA	CASNEQFF	TGTGCCAGCAATGAGCAGTTCTTC
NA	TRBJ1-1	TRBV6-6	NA	CASTPGMGNTEAFF	TGTGCCAGCACCCCGGGGATGGGGAACACTGAAGCTTTCTTT
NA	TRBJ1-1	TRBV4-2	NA	CASSQGTMNTEAFF	TGTGCCAGCAGCCAGGGGACCATGAACACTGAAGCTTTCTTT
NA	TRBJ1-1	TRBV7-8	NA	CASSLPARRGGSTEAFF	TGTGCCAGCAGCCTACCTGCCCGGAGGGGGGGTAGCACTGAAGCTTTCTTT
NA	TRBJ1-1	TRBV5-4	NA	CASSSGAEAFF	TGTGCCAGCAGCTCGGGAGCTGAAGCTTTCTTT
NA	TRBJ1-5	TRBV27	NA	CASRAGDSNQPQHF	TGTGCCAGCAGGGCGGGGGATAGCAATCAGCCCCAGCATTTT
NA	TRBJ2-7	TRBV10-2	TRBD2	CASRDRLAGPYEQYF	TGCGCCAGCAGGGACAGACTAGCGGGACCCTACGAGCAGTACTTC
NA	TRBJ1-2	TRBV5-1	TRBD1	CASSLVGGQGRYGYTF	TGCGCCAGCAGCTTGGTAGGCGGACAGGGGCGCTATGGCTACACCTTC
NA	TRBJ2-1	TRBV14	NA	CASSPLETARYNEQFF	TGTGCCAGCAGCCCGCTTGAGACGGCAAGATACAATGAGCAGTTCTTC
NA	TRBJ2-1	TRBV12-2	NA	CASRLLGANPFRSYNEQFF	TGTGCAAGTCGCTTACTAGGTGCTAATCCCTTCCGCTCCTACAATGAGCAGTTCTTC
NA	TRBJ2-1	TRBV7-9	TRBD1	CASSLVQGAAYNEQFF	TGTGCCAGCAGCTTAGTGCAGGGGGCAGCCTACAATGAGCAGTTCTTC
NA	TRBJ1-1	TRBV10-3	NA	CAIAEAGYGTEAFF	TGTGCCATCGCCGAAGCGGGGTATGGCACTGAAGCTTTCTTT
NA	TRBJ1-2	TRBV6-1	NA	CASSEGVVADGYTF	TGTGCCAGCAGTGAAGGAGTGGTTGCGGATGGCTACACCTTC
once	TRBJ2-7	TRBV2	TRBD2	CASSGAAGGPYEQYF	TGTGCCAGCAGTGGAGCAGCGGGAGGGCCCTACGAGCAGTACTTC
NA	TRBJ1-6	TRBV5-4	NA	CASSLVGGADSPLHF	TGTGCCAGCAGCTTGGTAGGAGGGGCGGACTCACCCCTCCACTTT
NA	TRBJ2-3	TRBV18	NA	CASSPLRGRGTDTQYF	TGTGCCAGCTCACCACTTAGAGGGAGAGGCACAGATACGCAGTATTTT
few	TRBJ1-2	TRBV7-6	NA	CASSPPGTGNYGYTF	TGTGCCAGCAGCCCCCCCGGAACGGGGAACTATGGCTACACCTTC
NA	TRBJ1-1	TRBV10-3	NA	CAISVTTGTYTEAFF	TGTGCCATCAGTGTAACGACTGGGACCTACACTGAAGCTTTCTTT
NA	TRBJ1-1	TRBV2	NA	CARIRGTEAFF	TGTGCCAGGATCAGGGGAACTGAAGCTTTCTTT